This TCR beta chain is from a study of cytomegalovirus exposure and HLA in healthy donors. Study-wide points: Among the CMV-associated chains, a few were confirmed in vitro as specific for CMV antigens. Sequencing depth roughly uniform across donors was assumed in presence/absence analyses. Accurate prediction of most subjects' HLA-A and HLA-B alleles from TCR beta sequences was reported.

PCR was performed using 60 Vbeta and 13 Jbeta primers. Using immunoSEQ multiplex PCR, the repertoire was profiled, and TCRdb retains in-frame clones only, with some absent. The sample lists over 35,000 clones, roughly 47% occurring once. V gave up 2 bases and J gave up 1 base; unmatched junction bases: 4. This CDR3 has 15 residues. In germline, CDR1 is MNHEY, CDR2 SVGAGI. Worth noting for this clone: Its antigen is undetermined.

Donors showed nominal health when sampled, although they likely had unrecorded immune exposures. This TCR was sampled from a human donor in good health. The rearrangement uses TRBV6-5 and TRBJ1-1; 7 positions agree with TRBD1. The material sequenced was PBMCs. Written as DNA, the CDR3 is TGTGCCAGCAGTTACAGGGGGCGGGGGAACACTGAAGCTTTCTTT. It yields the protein CASSYRGRGNTEAFF.